These 14 T cell receptor beta chains were sequenced from one sample in a study of cytomegalovirus exposure and HLA in healthy donors. Produced via immunoSEQ multiplex PCR; TCRdb's table is partial and in-frame only. The table includes fewer than 150,000 clones, about 90% detected once. The sample was PBMCs. All receptors derive from a woman under 30 in good health and CMV-seropositive.

On this clone itself: Distinct nucleotide sequences in the sample also encode this CDR3. The chain recombines TRBV28 with TRBJ1-2, with D unresolved. The V gene lost 5 bases and the J gene lost 4 bases, with 8 bases spanning the gap. Germline CDR1 is MDHEN and CDR2 is SYDVKM. This CDR3 has 12 amino acids. CDR3 protein: CASSLTGYGYTF. Written as DNA, the CDR3 is TGTGCCAGCAGTCTCACGGGCTATGGCTACACCTTC.

The V gene is TRBV18, the J gene TRBJ1-5, with a possible D match to TRBD1 (6 bases). Looked up from germline, CDR1 is KGHSH and CDR2 is LQKENI. This CDR3 region has 16 residues. Trimming took 3 bases from V and 0 from J, leaving 12 bases between them. CDR3 protein: CASSPGAPSSNQPQHF. The CDR3 coding sequence is TGTGCCAGCTCACCGGGGGCCCCCTCTAGCAATCAGCCCCAGCATTTT.

This CDR3 is CASSFGTGTYEQYF. Here the CDR3 DNA reads TGTGCCAGCAGCTTCGGGACAGGGACATACGAGCAGTACTTC. The chain combines TRBV5-6 with TRBJ2-7, with 9 bases that match TRBD1. Losses at the gene ends were 2 bases for V and 4 bases for J; bases not matched to a gene: 4. This CDR3 has 14 residues. Germline V lookup: CDR1 SGHDT, CDR2 YYEEEE. The full variable domain, completed using reference TRBV5-6 and TRBJ2-7, is DAGVTQSPTHLIKTRGQQVTLRCSPKSGHDTVSWYQQALGQGPQFIFQYYEEEERQRGNFPDRFSGHQFPNYSSELNVNALLLGDSALYLCASSFGTGTYEQYFGPGTRLTVT.

The rearrangement uses TRBV19 and TRBJ1-1; D is possibly TRBD1 (5 bases). The CDR3 is 15 amino acids. V gave up 5 bases and J gave up 6 bases, with 19 bases separating them. Germline V CDR1 and CDR2: LNHDA, SQIVND (reference sequence). This CDR3 is CASSPGSPEWAEAFF. Here the CDR3 DNA reads TGTGCCAGTAGTCCAGGGTCCCCGGAATGGGCTGAAGCTTTCTTT. Full variable domain (outside the CDR3, taken from reference TRBV19 and TRBJ1-1): DGGITQSPKYLFRKEGQNVTLSCEQNLNHDAMYWYRQDPGQGLRLIYYSQIVNDFQKGDIAEGYSVSREKKESFPLTVTSAQKNPTAFYLCASSPGSPEWAEAFFGQGTRLTVV.

The chain couples TRBV7-3 to TRBJ2-5; 11 bases align to TRBD2. CDR3 length equals 16 residues. The J segment lost 4 bases and the V segment lost 1 base, leaving 5 bases of the junction unmatched. Germline V lookup: CDR1 SGHTA, CDR2 FQGTGA. The CDR3 DNA reads as TGTGCCAGCAGCTTAAGAGCTAGCGGGAGGAGAGAGACCCAGTACTTC. This codes for CASSLRASGRRETQYF. Together with reference TRBV7-3 and TRBJ2-5, the CDR3 gives the full variable domain: GAGVSQTPSNKVTEKGKYVELRCDPISGHTALYWYRQSLGQGPEFLIYFQGTGAADDSGLPNDRFFAVRPEGSVSTLKIQRTERGDSAVYLCASSLRASGRRETQYFGPGTRLLVL.

The DNA of the CDR3 is TGTGCCTGGAGTCTGGGACTAGCGGGCTACAATGAGCAGTTCTTC. This codes for CAWSLGLAGYNEQFF. This chain joins TRBV30 and TRBJ2-1; 12 nucleotides line up with TRBD2. Trimming cost V 2 bases and J 3 bases; bases outside gene matches: 2. The CDR3 is 15 residues long. The germline CDR1 and CDR2 sequences are GTSNPN and SVGIG (reference sequence).

The chain's CDR3 is CATSRERQGFYTF. CDR3 nucleotide sequence: TGTGCCACCAGCAGAGAGCGGCAGGGATTCTACACCTTC. The gene calls are TRBV15 and TRBJ1-2; D is perhaps TRBD1 (5 bases). The V gene lost 0 bases and the J gene lost 10 bases, with 12 bases spanning the gap. The CDR3 loop spans 13 amino acids. Germline CDR1 is LNHNV and CDR2 is YYDKDF (reference sequence).

The chain uses TRBV19 and TRBJ2-7, with TRBD2 matching 10 bases. The CDR3 is made up of 15 amino acids. J gave up 2 bases and V 3 bases, and 4 bases lay outside the gene matches. Per germline, CDR1 LNHDA and CDR2 SQIVND (reference sequence). CDR3 DNA: TGTGCCAGTAGTATGGGTCTAGCGGGGGCCTACGAGCAGTACTTC. Translating it yields CASSMGLAGAYEQYF.

The rearrangement links TRBV9 to TRBJ2-7; TRBD1 agrees at 10 bases. The CDR3 runs 15 residues. Germline V gene data show CDR1 as SGDLS and CDR2 as YYNGEE. Trimming cost V 1 base and J 7 bases; bases outside gene matches: 8. CDR3 bases: TGTGCCAGCAGCGTATTGGCGGGGACAGGGGAAGAGCAGTACTTC. Translated: CASSVLAGTGEEQYF.

This rearrangement joins TRBV7-2 to TRBJ2-3, with 7 bases identical to TRBD2. V shed 5 bases, J shed 2 bases, and the junction held 10 bases outside the gene matches. Germline lookup yields CDR1 SGHTA and CDR2 FQGNSA. This CDR3 has 16 residues. CDR3 sequence: CASSRTARGVTDTQYF. CDR3 nucleotide sequence: TGTGCCAGCAGCAGGACGGCACGGGGGGTCACAGATACGCAGTATTTT.

The V gene is TRBV28, the J gene TRBJ2-1; TRBD2 matches at 7 bases. The length of the CDR3 is 12 residues. CDR1 and CDR2 from the germline V gene are MDHEN and SYDVKM. The J segment lost 15 bases and the V segment lost 5 bases, leaving 10 bases of the junction unmatched. The CDR3 region is CASSPAGRTVFF. DNA of the CDR3: TGTGCCAGCAGTCCAGCGGGACGAACGGTGTTCTTC.

The genes are TRBV29-1 and TRBJ2-3; 10 nucleotides agree with TRBD2. The V gene's germline CDR1 is SQVTM and CDR2 ANQGSEA. V trimming: 4 bases; J trimming: 7 bases; junction bases outside the gene matches: 14. The CDR3 is made up of 16 amino acids. The DNA for the CDR3 is TGCAGCGTTGTGTCCTGGACTAGCGGAGGGAGGCATACGCAGTATTTT. Its protein is CSVVSWTSGGRHTQYF.

The gene calls are TRBV19 and TRBJ1-1; 8 nucleotides line up with TRBD1. The junction had 11 bases not matched to a gene; V was cut back by 8 bases and J by 3 bases. This CDR3 spans 15 amino acids. CDR1 is LNHDA and CDR2 is SQIVND in the germline V gene (reference sequence). CDR3 sequence reads: CASWTGIRIDTEAFF. Here the CDR3 DNA reads TGTGCCAGTTGGACAGGGATCCGGATCGACACTGAAGCTTTCTTT.

This chain uses TRBV6-1 with TRBJ2-2, with a possible D match to TRBD2 (6 bases). The CDR3 contains 14 residues. CDR1 MNHNS and CDR2 SASEGT come from the germline V gene. The V end lost 7 bases, the J end lost 1 base, and 10 bases lay between the germline ends. The CDR3 reads CASTLGLNTGELFF. The CDR3 coding sequence is TGTGCCAGCACCCTGGGACTGAACACCGGGGAGCTGTTTTTT.